Here is one T cell receptor beta chain with its context. Its antigen is not known. The entry originates in a study of glioma-infiltrating T cells. The germline V and J ends were trimmed by 5 bases and 4 bases, with 23 bases remaining between them. The germline V gene encodes CDR1 SGHVS and CDR2 FNYEAQ. This CDR3 spans 17 amino acids. The iRepertoire nested amplicon-rescue multiplex PCR amplified TCR alpha and beta CDR3s from RNA. For one-step reverse transcription and amplification, about 85-400 ng of tissue mRNA or PBMC total RNA was used. TCRdb re-derived calls from the multiplex PCR reads in MiXCR, one entry per CDR3 protein. The sample contains about 89,000 distinct CDR3 sequences, about 25% of which appear only once. Regarding the study as a whole: Tissue and blood shared very few CDR3 sequences.

The sequenced sample consisted of glioma tissue, nonneoplastic brain tissue, or PBMCs (not recorded which). This TCR was sampled from a human donor with low-grade glioma or glioblastoma, undergoing nonglioma brain surgery, or in good health (not recorded which). The chain is built from TRBV7-6 and TRBJ2-5; D could derive from TRBD1 or TRBD2 (5 bases each). CDR3 sequence reads: CASSLRDRLQRPETQYF. DNA for the CDR3: TGTGCCAGCAGCCTCCGGGACCGGCTCCAGAGGCCAGAGACCCAGTACTTC.